This T cell receptor beta chain was observed in a study of T cells expressing NK-cell markers. Study at large: Sorted CD3+CD56-NKG2C+, CD3+CD56+NKG2C- and CD3+CD56+NKG2C+ T cells were the source of the TCR beta repertoires. Seven of the eight sequenced donors were classified as HCMV-seropositive, and one was classified as seronegative.

About this clonotype: What it binds is unknown.

In generating TCR beta cDNA, 5'RACE template switching with UMIs was used. TCRdb re-called the 5' RACE reads, yielding one record per CDR3 amino acid sequence without DNA. Its table records some 340,000 distinct CDR3 sequences. Study conclusions and caveats: The CD3+CD56-NKG2C+ fraction was also led by these clonotypes in several donors.

This TCR came from a man aged 18-70 years in good health. The sequenced sample was blood T cells: a sorted CD56 or NKG2C T cell subset, CD4+ or CD8+ T cells, or bulk PBMC T cells (not recorded which).

The CDR3 region is CAISSAGHNQPQHF. The chain has TRBV10-3 and TRBJ1-5. The CDR3 has 14 amino acids. The germline V gene has CDR1 ENHRY and CDR2 SYGVKD.